These T cell receptor beta chains were read from a single sample in a study of identical twins. TCRdb reanalysed the 5' RACE reads using MiXCR and keeps one entry per CDR3 protein. The sample yields about 460,000 distinct CDR3 sequences, 11% to 15% seen once. The data were also submitted as part of a second study, on yellow fever vaccine responses in identical twins.

Sequenced: CD4+ T cells sorted from blood. The receptor set was obtained from a woman aged 18-35 years in good health. The CDR3 runs from the conserved cysteine through the conserved F or W. The order of the fields is J gene, clone size, V gene, D gene, CDR3 protein, CDR3 DNA. D genes are given only for firm matches. A row's size may be missing; if present it is once, few, many or a size class.

J gene: TRBJ2-1; clone size: many; V gene: TRBV5-1; D gene: TRBD2; CDR3 protein: CASSLELAGGGEQFF; CDR3 DNA: TGCGCCAGCAGCTTGGAACTAGCGGGAGGGGGTGAGCAGTTCTTC
J gene: TRBJ2-1; clone size: many; V gene: TRBV10-3; D gene: TRBD2; CDR3 protein: CAISGREPAPNEQFF; CDR3 DNA: TGTGCCATCAGTGGGCGGGAGCCTGCCCCCAATGAGCAGTTCTTC
J gene: TRBJ2-7; clone size: .; V gene: TRBV20-1; D gene: TRBD1; CDR3 protein: CSARARGPYEQYF; CDR3 DNA: TGCAGTGCTAGAGCCAGGGGGCCCTACGAGCAGTACTTC
J gene: TRBJ1-1; clone size: many; V gene: TRBV29-1; D gene: TRBD1; CDR3 protein: CSASRDRNTEAFF; CDR3 DNA: TGCAGCGCATCCCGGGACAGAAACACTGAAGCTTTCTTT
J gene: TRBJ2-6; clone size: few; V gene: TRBV28; D gene: TRBD2; CDR3 protein: CASSSGTSGSSGANVLTF; CDR3 DNA: TGTGCCAGCAGTTCGGGGACTAGCGGGAGCTCTGGGGCCAACGTCCTGACTTTC
J gene: TRBJ2-2; clone size: few; V gene: TRBV5-1; D gene: .; CDR3 protein: CASSLDGGPGELFF; CDR3 DNA: TGCGCCAGCAGCTTGGACGGGGGGCCCGGGGAGCTGTTTTTT
J gene: TRBJ2-2; clone size: .; V gene: TRBV5-5; D gene: .; CDR3 protein: CASSLAASHTGELFF; CDR3 DNA: TGTGCCAGCAGCTTGGCCGCCAGCCACACCGGGGAGCTGTTTTTT
J gene: TRBJ2-7; clone size: many; V gene: TRBV5-1; D gene: .; CDR3 protein: CASRESYEQYF; CDR3 DNA: TGCGCCAGCAGAGAAAGTTACGAGCAGTACTTC
J gene: TRBJ2-4; clone size: many; V gene: TRBV29-1; D gene: .; CDR3 protein: CSVLLDNIQYF; CDR3 DNA: TGCAGCGTCCTTCTGGATAACATTCAGTACTTC
J gene: TRBJ2-5; clone size: few; V gene: TRBV5-1; D gene: .; CDR3 protein: CASTRTRIQEAQYF; CDR3 DNA: TGCGCCAGCACCCGGACACGGATACAAGAGGCCCAGTACTTC
J gene: TRBJ2-2; clone size: many; V gene: TRBV5-1; D gene: TRBD1; CDR3 protein: CATSTGSVTGELFF; CDR3 DNA: TGCGCCACTTCGACAGGGTCGGTCACCGGGGAGCTGTTTTTT
J gene: TRBJ2-7; clone size: .; V gene: TRBV4-3; D gene: .; CDR3 protein: CASSQVRAVGEQYF; CDR3 DNA: TGCGCCAGCAGCCAAGTTAGGGCGGTTGGTGAGCAGTACTTC
J gene: TRBJ2-4; clone size: .; V gene: TRBV5-1; D gene: .; CDR3 protein: CASSLGVRSKNIQYF; CDR3 DNA: TGCGCCAGCAGCTTGGGTGTGCGATCCAAAAACATTCAGTACTTC
J gene: TRBJ2-1; clone size: .; V gene: TRBV13; D gene: TRBD1; CDR3 protein: CASSFRARGQPAYNEQFF; CDR3 DNA: TGTGCCAGCAGCTTTAGAGCTAGGGGACAGCCCGCCTACAATGAGCAGTTCTTC
J gene: TRBJ2-2; clone size: few; V gene: TRBV7-3; D gene: TRBD2; CDR3 protein: CASSSNPRLAGSANTGELFF; CDR3 DNA: TGTGCCAGCAGCTCGAACCCCCGGCTAGCGGGGTCCGCGAACACCGGGGAGCTGTTTTTT
J gene: TRBJ2-7; clone size: .; V gene: TRBV12-3/TRBV12-4; D gene: TRBD1; CDR3 protein: CASSHPDRVSYEQYF; CDR3 DNA: TGTGCCAGCAGTCATCCCGACAGGGTTTCCTACGAGCAGTACTTC
J gene: TRBJ2-5; clone size: .; V gene: TRBV20-1; D gene: TRBD2; CDR3 protein: CSASQPGTSGGRQKTQYF; CDR3 DNA: TGCAGTGCTTCCCAACCCGGGACTAGCGGGGGCCGTCAAAAGACCCAGTACTTC
J gene: TRBJ2-5; clone size: few; V gene: TRBV29-1; D gene: TRBD2; CDR3 protein: CSVVLGGGSETQYF; CDR3 DNA: TGCAGCGTTGTGCTTGGCGGGGGTAGTGAGACCCAGTACTTC
J gene: TRBJ2-2; clone size: .; V gene: TRBV10-3; D gene: .; CDR3 protein: CAIRTAFGNTGELFF; CDR3 DNA: TGTGCCATTCGGACCGCCTTCGGGAACACCGGGGAGCTGTTTTTT
J gene: TRBJ2-7; clone size: .; V gene: TRBV3-1; D gene: .; CDR3 protein: CASSRAMRGYEQYF; CDR3 DNA: TGTGCCAGCAGCCGTGCCATGAGGGGGTACGAGCAGTACTTC
J gene: TRBJ2-6; clone size: .; V gene: TRBV30; D gene: .; CDR3 protein: CAWSVSPVGANVLTF; CDR3 DNA: TGTGCCTGGAGCGTAAGTCCTGTCGGGGCCAACGTCCTGACTTTC
J gene: TRBJ2-1; clone size: many; V gene: TRBV6-5; D gene: .; CDR3 protein: CASSRTDQWFF; CDR3 DNA: TGTGCCAGCAGTCGGACGGATCAGTGGTTCTTC